The subject of this entry is one T cell receptor beta chain. Each participant's cohort was designated according to participant-reported clinical history. For recovered donors of Cohort 3, there were two negative PCRs, clearance, or symptom resolution. The sample originates from a study of blood T cell repertoires in COVID-19. On the study more broadly: COVID-19 samples, acute and convalescent, were from the United States, Italy and Spain. From T cells, B-cell-depleted T cells, or PBMCs came the material, which was cDNA or gDNA.

Method: immunoSEQ multiplex PCR; TCRdb's copy keeps in-frame clones and lacks some. Of over 250,000 clones in the sample, more than 75% were seen once. There are 15 residues in the CDR3. The junction had 5 bases not matched to a gene; V was cut back by 5 bases and J by 1 base. Germline values: CDR1 MNHEY, CDR2 SMNVEV (reference sequence). The chain carries TRBV27 and TRBJ2-1; 7 positions agree with TRBD1. The sample consisted of PBMCs or T cells enriched from blood (not recorded which). The receptor's source is a woman aged 18 to 35 who had recovered from COVID-19. The CDR3 sequence is CASSLSGQSYNEQFF. CDR3 in DNA: TGTGCCAGCAGTCTTTCGGGACAGTCCTACAATGAGCAGTTCTTC.